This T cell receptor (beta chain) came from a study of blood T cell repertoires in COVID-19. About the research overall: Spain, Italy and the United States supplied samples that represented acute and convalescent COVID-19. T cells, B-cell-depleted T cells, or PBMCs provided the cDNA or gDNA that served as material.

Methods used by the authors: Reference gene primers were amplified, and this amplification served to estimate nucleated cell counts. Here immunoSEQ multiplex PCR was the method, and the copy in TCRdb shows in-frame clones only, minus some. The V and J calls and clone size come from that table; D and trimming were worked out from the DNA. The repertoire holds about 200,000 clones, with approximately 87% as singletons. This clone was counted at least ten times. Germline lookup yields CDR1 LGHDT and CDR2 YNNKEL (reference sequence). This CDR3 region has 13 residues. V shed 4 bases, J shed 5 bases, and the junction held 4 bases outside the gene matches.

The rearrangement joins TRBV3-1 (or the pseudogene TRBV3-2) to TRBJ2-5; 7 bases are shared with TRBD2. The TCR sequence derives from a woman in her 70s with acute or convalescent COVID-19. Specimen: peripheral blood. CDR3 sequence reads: CASSRSGGETQYF. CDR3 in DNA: TGTGCCAGCAGCCGATCCGGGGGGGAGACCCAGTACTTC.